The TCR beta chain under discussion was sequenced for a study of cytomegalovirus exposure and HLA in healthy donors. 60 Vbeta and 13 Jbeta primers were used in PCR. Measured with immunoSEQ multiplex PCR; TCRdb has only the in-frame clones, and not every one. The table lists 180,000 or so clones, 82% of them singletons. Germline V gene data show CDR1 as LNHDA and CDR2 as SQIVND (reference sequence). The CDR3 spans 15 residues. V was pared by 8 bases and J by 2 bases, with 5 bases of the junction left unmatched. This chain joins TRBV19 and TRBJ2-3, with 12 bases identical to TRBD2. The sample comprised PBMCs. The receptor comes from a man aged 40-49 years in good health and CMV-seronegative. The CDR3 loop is CASQTSGGSTDTQYF. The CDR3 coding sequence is TGTGCCAGTCAGACTAGCGGGGGCTCCACAGATACGCAGTATTTT.